The present T cell receptor beta chain was sequenced within a study of regulatory T cells in long-lasting Graves disease. V dropped 4 bases and J dropped 4; count of bases not matched to a gene: 13. The germline CDR1 and CDR2 sequences are LGHDT and YNNKEL (reference sequence). The length of the CDR3 is 20 residues. Time point indicated: newly diagnosed GD, antithyroid drugs for less than 3 months. Researchers made the TCR library from RNA that was extracted from PBMCs. The TCR beta library used iRepertoire HTBI primers with Arm-PCR amplification of CDR3. TCRdb re-called the multiplex PCR reads through MiXCR, storing one row per CDR3 protein. The sample shows a few hundred thousand distinct CDR3 sequences, 15% to 20% of them seen only once. This clonotype was detected many times. The same data also contributed to another study, on T cells in Graves' hyperthyroidism and ophthalmopathy.

The V gene is TRBV3-1, the J gene TRBJ2-1; 16 bases match TRBD2. The sequences come from peripheral blood mononuclear cells (PBMCs), collected at new diagnosis, from a patient treated with antithyroid drugs. The sequence was obtained from a young woman with Graves disease. CDR3 sequence: CASSRSGTSGRAGQYNEQFF. CDR3 bases: TGTGCCAGCAGCCGGTCCGGGACTAGCGGGAGGGCCGGTCAGTACAATGAGCAGTTCTTC.